This entry lists 24 T cell receptor beta chains sequenced from one sample in a study of CD8+ T cells in alopecia areata. Extraction and reverse transcription of RNA yielded cDNA as the sequencing template. Measured with immunoSEQ multiplex PCR; TCRdb has only the in-frame clones, and not every one. The table includes under 300,000 clones, roughly two thirds detected once. The specimen was CD4+ T cells sorted from blood, collected at week 0. The receptors here all came from a human donor with alopecia areata.

This rearrangement joins TRBV20-1 to TRBJ2-5; D gene unclear. The CDR3 loop spans 11 amino acids. From germline, CDR1 is DFQATT and CDR2 SNEGSKA (reference sequence). Trimming took 5 bases from V and 6 from J, leaving 10 bases between them. CDR3 region: CSAPAGKTQYF. In DNA, the CDR3 is TGCAGTGCTCCGGCTGGGAAGACCCAGTACTTC.

The V gene is TRBV7-3, the J gene TRBJ2-6; D ambiguous. Germline V gene data show CDR1 as SGHTA and CDR2 as FQGTGA. Trimming shortened V by 2 bases and J by 0 bases, and 5 bases separated the two germline ends. CDR3 length equals 15 residues. This CDR3 reads CASSLGSSGANVLTF. The CDR3 region has the DNA TGTGCCAGCAGCTTAGGAAGCTCTGGGGCCAACGTCCTGACTTTC.

This clone was detected only a few times. The V and J genes are TRBV29-1 and TRBJ2-3; possibly TRBD1 or TRBD2 for D (5 bases each). The CDR3 extends over 14 amino acids. With 6 bases removed from V and 2 bases from J, the gap between germline ends came to 15 bases. CDR1 is SQVTM and CDR2 is ANQGSEA in the germline V gene. CDR3 protein: CSVPLGAFTDTQYF. DNA of the CDR3: TGCAGCGTCCCACTCGGGGCCTTCACAGATACGCAGTATTTT.

The chain employs TRBV6-5 and TRBJ2-7, with a weak D call TRBD1 (6 bases). Per germline, CDR1 MNHEY and CDR2 SVGAGI. V was trimmed by 6 bases and J by 0 bases, leaving 15 bases between them. This CDR3 has 15 amino acids. The CDR3 is CASRPGQYSSYEQYF. The CDR3 DNA reads TGTGCCAGCAGACCCGGACAGTATAGCTCCTACGAGCAGTACTTC.

This clone appeared a few times. This chain links TRBV30 with TRBJ2-5; 7 positions agree with TRBD1. With V trimmed by 3 bases and J by 5 bases, 12 bases remained unmatched. The CDR3 has 15 residues. Germline V CDR1 and CDR2: GTSNPN, SVGIG (reference sequence). This chain's CDR3 is CAWSTRGRRGETQYF. In DNA form, the CDR3 reads TGTGCCTGGAGCACAAGGGGGCGCAGGGGGGAGACCCAGTACTTC.

The genes are TRBV30 and TRBJ1-3; D remains ambiguous. This CDR3 contains 12 residues. Per the germline V gene, CDR1 is GTSNPN and CDR2 is SVGIG (reference sequence). Trimming pared 3 bases from V and 4 bases from J, leaving 7 bases between. As DNA, the CDR3 is TGTGCCTGGAGCCTCGGGGGAAACACCATATATTTT. Translating gives CAWSLGGNTIYF.

Comment on this clone: This may stem from a read error, because a much larger clone lies one nucleotide away. The rearrangement joins TRBV7-8 to TRBJ2-3; D is unresolved. V gave up 3 bases and J gave up 2 bases, with 0 bases separating them. The CDR3 extends over 11 amino acids. CDR1 is SGHVS and CDR2 is FQNEAQ in the germline V gene. CDR3 sequence: CASSFTDTQYF. Here the CDR3 DNA reads TGTGCCAGCAGCTTCACAGATACGCAGTATTTT.

The chain joins TRBV7-8 to TRBJ2-2; possible D gene TRBD1, 5 bases. Trimming pared 5 bases from V and 1 base from J, leaving 14 bases between. The CDR3 sequence is 16 residues long. The germline V gene encodes CDR1 SGHVS and CDR2 FQNEAQ. The CDR3 DNA sequence: TGTGCCAGCAGCCCCACAAAGGGGCAGAACACCGGGGAGCTGTTTTTT. Translation: CASSPTKGQNTGELFF.

V gene TRBV4-3 combines with J gene TRBJ2-7; TRBD1 matches 7 bases. Trimming removed 0 bases from V and 6 bases from J; junction bases left unmatched: 5. Looked up from germline, CDR1 is LGHNA and CDR2 is YSLEER. This CDR3 region has 14 residues. The CDR3 nucleotides are TGCGCCAGCAGCCAAGATCTAGGGGGCTCCGAGCAGTACTTC. This codes for CASSQDLGGSEQYF.

This clone was observed a handful of times. The gene calls are TRBV29-1 and TRBJ1-1, with 7 positions matching TRBD1. V was clipped by 7 bases and J by 3 bases; unmatched bases: 11. The CDR3 covers 14 residues. The germline V gene encodes CDR1 SQVTM and CDR2 ANQGSEA. The CDR3 DNA sequence: TGCAGCGCTCCGACTAGGGGGACAGACACTGAAGCTTTCTTT. The encoded protein is CSAPTRGTDTEAFF.

The V gene is TRBV29-1, the J gene TRBJ2-3; unclear D gene. Deletions cut 4 bases from V and 2 bases from J, with 16 bases between. The CDR3 runs 15 residues. Germline loops: CDR1 SQVTM, CDR2 ANQGSEA. The CDR3 bases are TGCAGCGTTGTCTTCTTTGGGCCACTCACAGATACGCAGTATTTT. Amino acid sequence: CSVVFFGPLTDTQYF.

The chain carries TRBV7-3 and TRBJ2-3, with 7 bases lining up with TRBD1. This CDR3 has 15 amino acids. Germline V lookup: CDR1 SGHTA, CDR2 FQGTGA. Trimming at V came to 4 bases and at J to 5 bases, leaving 9 bases not matched to a gene. CDR3 bases: TGTGCCAGCAGCTCCGAGGACAGGCCCCTAGATACGCAGTATTTT. It encodes CASSSEDRPLDTQYF.

This clone was counted between two and nine times. The chain joins TRBV7-9 to TRBJ1-6, with D maybe TRBD1 (6 bases). The germline V gene has CDR1 SEHNR and CDR2 FQNEAQ (reference sequence). V gave up 2 bases and J gave up 6 bases, with 11 bases separating them. There are 15 residues in the CDR3. CDR3 residues: CASSLLSGANSPLHF. CDR3 sequence (DNA): TGTGCCAGCAGCTTACTTTCAGGGGCTAATTCACCCCTCCACTTT.

The chain is built from TRBV23-1 and TRBJ2-1; D unclear. TRBV23-1 carries the ORF label, with uncertain function. The CDR3 is 15 amino acids. The V end lost 6 bases, the J end lost 1 base, and 13 bases lay between the germline ends. The CDR3 loop reads CASSQSGKSYNEQFF. In DNA form, the CDR3 reads TGCGCCAGCAGCCAAAGTGGAAAGTCCTACAATGAGCAGTTCTTC.

The chain joins TRBV18 to TRBJ2-7, with 9 bases identical to TRBD2. The trim removed 6 bases at V and 2 bases at J, leaving 8 bases unmatched. The CDR3 is 15 residues long. CDR1 and CDR2 (germline): KGHSH, LQKENI. The CDR3 reads CASSRAGGDTYEQYF. CDR3 nucleotides: TGTGCCAGCTCGCGAGCGGGGGGCGATACCTACGAGCAGTACTTC.

The chain links TRBV11-2 to TRBJ1-6, with D unresolved. The V gene's germline CDR1 is SGHAT and CDR2 FQNNGV. Trimming left V 0 bases short and J 9 bases short, with 0 bases between. The CDR3 is 11 amino acids. The CDR3 loop is CASSLDSPLHF. Here the CDR3 DNA reads TGTGCCAGCAGCTTAGATTCACCCCTCCACTTT.

This clone turned up a few times. The chain is built from TRBV7-2 and TRBJ2-1, with D tentatively TRBD1 (5 bases). The V gene lost 5 bases and the J gene lost 4 bases, with 18 bases spanning the gap. This CDR3 has 16 amino acids. Per germline, CDR1 SGHTA and CDR2 FQGNSA. Here the CDR3 reads CASSPPGWGGYNEQFF. CDR3 coding DNA: TGTGCCAGCAGCCCCCCTGGATGGGGCGGTTACAATGAGCAGTTCTTC. Variable domain in full (rest from reference TRBV7-2 and TRBJ2-1): GAGVSQSPSNKVTEKGKDVELRCDPISGHTALYWYRQSLGQGLEFLIYFQGNSAPDKSGLPSDRFSAERTGGSVSTLTIQRTQQEDSAVYLCASSPPGWGGYNEQFFGPGTRLTVL.

The CDR3 is CSVTRAPYEQYF. CDR3 DNA sequence: TGCAGCGTGACCAGGGCGCCTTACGAGCAGTACTTC. This chain connects TRBV29-1 to TRBJ2-7, with D possibly being TRBD1 (5 bases). Per germline, CDR1 SQVTM and CDR2 ANQGSEA. V was shortened by 6 bases and J by 4 bases, with 13 bases between the two germline ends. The CDR3 sequence is 12 residues long.

The chain links TRBV30 to TRBJ2-7; no firm D call. Germline V gives CDR1 GTSNPN, CDR2 SVGIG (reference sequence). V was pared by 3 bases and J by 2 bases, with 11 bases between. The CDR3 runs to 13 residues. The CDR3: CAWSLLSPYEQYF. The CDR3 region has the DNA TGTGCCTGGAGCCTTCTTTCACCCTACGAGCAGTACTTC.

For this clone: Other DNA sequences within the sample encode an identical CDR3. The chain uses TRBV2 and TRBJ2-7; no reliable D call. Germline CDR1 and CDR2: SNHLY and FYNNEI. This CDR3 contains 10 residues. V lost 6 bases and J 4 bases, leaving 4 bases between the germline ends. The CDR3 is CASSGYEQYF. The CDR3 nucleotides are TGTGCCAGCAGCGGGTACGAGCAGTACTTC.

The rearrangement links TRBV29-1 to TRBJ2-3; 7 positions match TRBD1. The V segment lost 5 bases and the J segment 0 bases; nucleotides outside the gene matches: 11. Germline V gene data show CDR1 as SQVTM and CDR2 as ANQGSEA. CDR3 length: 16 residues. The CDR3: CSVLGTAAGSTDTQYF. The CDR3 nucleotides are TGCAGCGTTTTAGGGACAGCCGCAGGAAGCACAGATACGCAGTATTTT.

The chain links TRBV7-9 to TRBJ1-4, with unresolved D. CDR1 and CDR2 from the germline V gene are SEHNR and FQNEAQ (reference sequence). The CDR3 is made up of 13 amino acids. The V and J ends lost 5 bases and 3 bases respectively, with 7 bases between them. CDR3 bases: TGTGCCAGCAGCCCCTTAGCTAATGAAAAACTGTTTTTT. It codes for CASSPLANEKLFF.

V is TRBV29-1 and J is TRBJ2-3, with 9 bases fitting TRBD2. The CDR3 covers 12 residues. In germline, CDR1 is SQVTM, CDR2 ANQGSEA. V gave up 8 bases and J gave up 5 bases; unmatched junction bases: 5. This chain's CDR3 is CSLCGGGDTQYF. As DNA, the CDR3 is TGCAGCCTCTGCGGGGGGGGAGATACGCAGTATTTT.

The chain is built from TRBV4-2 and TRBJ1-2, with D tentatively TRBD1 (6 bases). V shed 4 bases and J shed 4 bases, with 16 bases lying between them. CDR3 length: 15 residues. The germline V gene encodes CDR1 LGHNA and CDR2 YNFKEQ. The CDR3 DNA follows: TGTGCCAGCAGCCTCGAGGGGGGCGCGAGCTATGGCTACACCTTC. Its translation is CASSLEGGASYGYTF.